This TCR beta chain was recorded in a study of T-cell reconstitution after alpha-beta-depleted transplantation in children. As for this clonotype: The antigen remains undetermined.

CDR3 length: 13 amino acids. Germline V gene sequence: CDR1 MNHEY, CDR2 SVGEGT. Trimming pared 5 bases from V and 5 bases from J, leaving 12 bases between. Overall study results and limits: About two months after transplant, alpha-beta T cells reportedly came from several hundred expanded graft clones. Some patients' high day-60 TCRbeta diversity was traced to surviving recipient T cells and thymic progenitors. Fresh T-cell production supplied most of the T-cell counts and diversity seen one year after transplant.

Unique molecular identifiers were incorporated when the TCRbeta library was constructed. TCRdb re-derived calls from the PCR reads in MiXCR, one entry per CDR3 protein. Among 70,000 to 95,000 distinct CDR3 sequences listed, less than 20% were seen once. The source material was PBMCs, mostly from graft donor cells, sampled 180 days after TCRalphabeta/CD19-depleted stem cell transplant. This sequence joins TRBV6-2 or TRBV6-3 and TRBJ1-1; no reliable D call. The receptor was isolated from a male patient under 10 years old who had a stem cell transplant for acute lymphoblastic leukemia, so the T cells may come from the graft donor. CDR3 in DNA: TGTGCCAGCAGTAAACTACGGCGGACTGAAGCTTTCTTT. Translation gives CASSKLRRTEAFF.